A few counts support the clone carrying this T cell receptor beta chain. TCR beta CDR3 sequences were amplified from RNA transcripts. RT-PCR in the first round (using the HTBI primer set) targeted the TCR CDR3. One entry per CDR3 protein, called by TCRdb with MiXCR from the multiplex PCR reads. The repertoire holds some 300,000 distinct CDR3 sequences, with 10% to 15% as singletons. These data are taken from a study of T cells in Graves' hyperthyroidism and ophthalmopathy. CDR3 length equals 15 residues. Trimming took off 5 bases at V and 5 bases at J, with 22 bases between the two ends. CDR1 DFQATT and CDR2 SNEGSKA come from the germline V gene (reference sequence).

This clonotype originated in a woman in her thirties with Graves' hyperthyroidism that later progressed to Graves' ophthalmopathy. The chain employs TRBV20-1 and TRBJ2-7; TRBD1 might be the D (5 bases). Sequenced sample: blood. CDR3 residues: CSALIAGSDFHEQYF. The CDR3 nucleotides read TGCAGTGCTCTTATTGCAGGGTCAGATTTCCACGAGCAGTACTTC.